The 26 T cell receptor beta chains given below trace back to one sample, sequenced in a study of blood T cell repertoires in COVID-19. Sequencing was performed with immunoSEQ multiplex PCR; in TCRdb, only in-frame clones are kept and a portion is missing. This sample has more than 110,000 clones; about four fifths occur once, and the top ten carry approximately 9%. Sequencing input: peripheral blood. Receptors were obtained from an elderly woman in a cohort sampled during active or convalescent COVID-19.

The rearrangement uses TRBV30 and TRBJ1-1; 8 bases match TRBD1. This CDR3 region has 12 residues. V lost 5 bases to trimming and J lost 9 bases; unmatched junction nucleotides: 8. The germline gives CDR1 GTSNPN, CDR2 SVGIG (reference sequence). The CDR3 here is CAWGGQGGKAFF. DNA for the CDR3: TGTGCCTGGGGAGGACAGGGAGGAAAAGCTTTCTTT.

The sample holds one count of this clone. The rearrangement uses TRBV3-1 (or the pseudogene TRBV3-2) and TRBJ2-5; 9 nucleotides line up with TRBD1. CDR3 length: 13 amino acids. After removal of 2 bases from V and 5 bases from J, the junction contained 0 bases not matched to a gene. From germline, CDR1 is LGHDT and CDR2 YNNKEL (reference sequence). The CDR3 bases are TGTGCCAGCAGCCAAACAGGGGGCGAGACCCAGTACTTC. Translating it yields CASSQTGGETQYF.

This clone was observed a single time. The V call is TRBV19, the J call TRBJ1-1; TRBD1 is a possible D gene (5 bases). Deletions cut 6 bases from V and 0 bases from J, with 11 bases between. The CDR3 has 14 amino acids. CDR1 and CDR2 (germline): LNHDA, SQIVND (reference sequence). Written as DNA, the CDR3 is TGTGCCAGTAGGCGCGACAGCCTGAACACTGAAGCTTTCTTT. This translates into CASRRDSLNTEAFF.

This chain uses TRBV5-1 with TRBJ2-1, with D tentatively TRBD2 (5 bases). The CDR3 sequence is 14 residues long. CDR1 and CDR2 (germline): SGHRS, YFSETQ. Between the trimmed V and J ends, which lost 3 bases and 10 bases, there was a span of 17 bases. CDR3 in amino acids: CASSSTGLDLEQFF. DNA of the CDR3: TGCGCCAGCAGCTCAACTGGACTGGATCTCGAGCAGTTCTTC.

The chain's CDR3 is CASSVGLSGATTETQYF. Here the CDR3 DNA reads TGTGCCAGCAGCGTAGGACTATCCGGAGCCACCACAGAGACCCAGTACTTC. The V and J genes are TRBV9 and TRBJ2-5, with a tentative D call TRBD2 (5 bases). The V end was cut by 0 bases, the J end by 4 bases, with 19 bases between. The CDR3 consists of 17 residues. In germline, CDR1 is SGDLS, CDR2 YYNGEE.

This sequence joins TRBV7-3 and TRBJ2-1; 7 bases are shared with TRBD1. J lost 6 bases, V lost 5 bases, and 4 bases had no gene match. Germline CDR1 is SGHTA and CDR2 is FQGTGA. The CDR3 is 13 residues long. CDR3 coding DNA: TGTGCCAGCAGCACAGGGGCCTTCAATGAGCAGTTCTTC. Its translation is CASSTGAFNEQFF.

V and J are TRBV29-1 and TRBJ1-1; D not resolved. The germline CDR1 and CDR2 sequences are SQVTM and ANQGSEA. Trimming cost V 3 bases and J 0 bases, with 8 bases left between them. The length of the CDR3 is 13 residues. The CDR3 region is CSVERQMNTEAFF. CDR3 sequence (DNA): TGCAGCGTTGAGAGGCAGATGAACACTGAAGCTTTCTTT.

This clone was seen a few times. The V call is TRBV3-1 (or the pseudogene TRBV3-2), the J call TRBJ2-1, with D unclear. The CDR3 runs to 12 residues. V dropped 1 base and J dropped 8 bases, with 6 bases sitting between them. Germline assignment: CDR1 LGHDT and CDR2 YNNKEL (reference sequence). CDR3 coding DNA: TGTGCCAGCAGCCAAGGTCGGGATGAGCAGTTCTTC. This translates into CASSQGRDEQFF.

V gene TRBV24-1 combines with J gene TRBJ2-3, with TRBD1 matching 7 bases. CDR3 length: 14 residues. CDR1 is KGHDR, CDR2 SFDVKD, per germline. Trimming cost V 9 bases and J 2 bases; bases outside gene matches: 7. The CDR3 DNA is TGTGCCACCCAAAGGACAGGACTCACAGATACGCAGTATTTT. Amino acid sequence: CATQRTGLTDTQYF.

The V call is TRBV7-9, the J call TRBJ2-5; TRBD2 matches at 10 bases. The CDR3 extends over 16 amino acids. Per germline, CDR1 SEHNR and CDR2 FQNEAQ (reference sequence). With 2 bases clipped from V and 4 bases from J, the junction kept 7 bases outside the gene matches. The CDR3, as DNA: TGTGCCAGCAGCTTACCCCGGGCTAGCGGGGGAGAGACCCAGTACTTC. Protein: CASSLPRASGGETQYF.

The chain joins TRBV6-2 or TRBV6-3 to TRBJ1-2, with 7 bases matching TRBD1. V dropped 6 bases and J dropped 3; count of bases not matched to a gene: 7. This CDR3 comprises 14 residues. Germline assignment: CDR1 MNHEY and CDR2 SVGEGT. The CDR3 reads CASSDRVGYYGYTF. The CDR3 DNA is TGTGCCAGCAGCGACAGGGTGGGGTACTATGGCTACACCTTC.

The genes are TRBV6-5 and TRBJ2-7, with 10 bases matching TRBD2. Germline V CDR1 and CDR2: MNHEY, SVGAGI. V lost 0 bases to trimming and J lost 3 bases; unmatched junction nucleotides: 5. The CDR3 length is 16 residues. The CDR3 nucleotides read TGTGCCAGCAGTTACTCGCTAGCGGGGGAATACTACGAGCAGTACGTC. It specifies CASSYSLAGEYYEQYV.

The V and J genes are TRBV24-1 and TRBJ2-1; 9 bases align to TRBD2. This CDR3 contains 19 residues. CDR1 is KGHDR and CDR2 is SFDVKD in the germline V gene. J gave up 2 bases and V 6 bases, and 16 bases lay outside the gene matches. The CDR3 protein is CATSPPPSGAKKTYNEQFF. The CDR3 coding sequence is TGTGCCACCAGTCCCCCCCCTAGCGGGGCAAAAAAAACCTACAATGAGCAGTTCTTC.

The J gene is TRBJ2-2, the V gene TRBV27; 8 nucleotides line up with TRBD2. V lost 3 bases and J lost 4; bases outside the gene matches: 4. Germline CDR1 and CDR2: MNHEY and SMNVEV (reference sequence). This CDR3 is built from 15 residues. This CDR3 is CASSFGGDFTGELFF. DNA of the CDR3: TGTGCCAGCAGTTTCGGGGGGGACTTCACCGGGGAGCTGTTTTTT.

The chain joins TRBV2 to TRBJ2-5, with D tentatively TRBD1 (6 bases). CDR3 length: 14 residues. V was shortened by 2 bases and J by 5 bases, with 12 bases between the two germline ends. Germline V lookup: CDR1 SNHLY, CDR2 FYNNEI. The CDR3 protein is CASSETTGGETQYF. The CDR3 region has the DNA TGTGCCAGCAGTGAAACGACAGGTGGGGAGACCCAGTACTTC.

V gene TRBV18 combines with J gene TRBJ1-5; D not certain. Trimming removed 2 bases from V and 0 bases from J, with 5 bases in between. This CDR3 is 14 amino acids long. From germline, CDR1 is KGHSH and CDR2 LQKENI. The CDR3 protein is CASSPGVSNQPQHF. For the CDR3, the DNA is TGTGCCAGCTCACCAGGAGTTAGCAATCAGCCCCAGCATTTT.

The sample holds a few counts of this clone. The chain links TRBV5-6 to TRBJ2-6, with D unclear. Germline loops: CDR1 SGHDT, CDR2 YYEEEE. V was cut by 4 bases and J by 0 bases, with 14 bases left in between. This CDR3 has 17 residues. CDR3 sequence reads: CASSRLDSNSGANVLTF. Written as DNA, the CDR3 is TGTGCCAGCAGCCGTCTAGATAGTAACTCTGGGGCCAACGTCCTGACTTTC. Using reference TRBV5-6 and TRBJ2-6 for the parts outside the CDR3, the full variable domain is DAGVTQSPTHLIKTRGQQVTLRCSPKSGHDTVSWYQQALGQGPQFIFQYYEEEERQRGNFPDRFSGHQFPNYSSELNVNALLLGDSALYLCASSRLDSNSGANVLTFGAGSRLTVL.

J is TRBJ2-7 and V is TRBV6-1, with TRBD2 as a possible D gene (5 bases). The germline V and J ends were trimmed by 3 bases and 0 bases, with 9 bases remaining between them. This CDR3 comprises 14 residues. Germline assignment: CDR1 MNHNS and CDR2 SASEGT. CDR3 amino acids: CASSDKGSSYEQYF. The CDR3 DNA is TGTGCCAGCAGTGATAAAGGGAGCTCCTACGAGCAGTACTTC.

The chain employs TRBV10-1 and TRBJ1-5, with TRBD1 matching over 8 bases. V lost 4 bases and J lost 2; bases outside the gene matches: 4. This CDR3 contains 15 residues. Germline assignment: CDR1 WNHNN and CDR2 SYGVQD (reference sequence). CDR3 DNA sequence: TGCGCCAGCAGTGTGCCGGGACAGGGCAATCAGCCCCAGCATTTT. Translated: CASSVPGQGNQPQHF.

V gene TRBV12-3 or TRBV12-4 combines with J gene TRBJ2-5, with D hard to call. Trimming removed 2 bases from V and 4 bases from J, with 8 bases in between. The CDR3 has 13 amino acids. CDR3 protein: CASSLTRGETQYF. The DNA of the CDR3 is TGTGCCAGCAGTTTAACTCGTGGAGAGACCCAGTACTTC.

The rearrangement joins TRBV11-3 to TRBJ1-5; D is perhaps TRBD1 (6 bases). V was clipped by 5 bases and J by 7 bases, with 12 bases between them. CDR1 SGHNT and CDR2 YENEEA come from the germline V gene. This CDR3 region has 13 residues. The CDR3, as DNA: TGTGCCAGCAGCCCGGACAGAGACCAGCCCCAGCATTTT. This codes for CASSPDRDQPQHF.

The chain combines TRBV5-1 with TRBJ1-2; tentative D call: TRBD1 (6 bases). The ends were cut back, 0 bases at V and 4 bases at J, with 10 bases in the middle. Germline CDR1 is SGHRS and CDR2 is YFSETQ. The CDR3 is made up of 14 amino acids. The CDR3 DNA reads TGCGCCAGCAGCTTGGTGGCAGGGGCCTATGGCTACACCTTC. It specifies CASSLVAGAYGYTF. Full variable domain (outside the CDR3, taken from reference TRBV5-1 and TRBJ1-2): KAGVTQTPRYLIKTRGQQVTLSCSPISGHRSVSWYQQTPGQGLQFLFEYFSETQRNKGNFPGRFSGRQFSNSRSEMNVSTLELGDSALYLCASSLVAGAYGYTFGSGTRLTVV.

The chain employs TRBV1 and TRBJ2-7; the table's D call, TRBD1, has no DNA check behind it. TRBV1 is a documented pseudogene. The CDR3 spans 13 residues. The DNA of the CDR3 is TGCACCAGCAGCCAAGATGTGACAACAGAGCAGTACGTC. Translating gives CTSSQDVTTEQYV.

The chain couples TRBV4-2 to TRBJ2-5; a possible D gene is TRBD2 (7 bases). The V gene lost 3 bases and the J gene lost 2 bases, with 16 bases spanning the gap. Looked up from germline, CDR1 is LGHNA and CDR2 is YNFKEQ. The CDR3 totals 16 residues. CDR3 loop: CASSQGGARQQETQYF. CDR3 coding DNA: TGTGCCAGCAGCCAGGGGGGGGCGCGACAACAAGAGACCCAGTACTTC.

This clone was counted a few times. The rearrangement joins TRBV28 to TRBJ2-1; TRBD2 matches at 8 bases. After removal of 6 bases from V and 5 bases from J, the junction contained 9 bases not matched to a gene. The CDR3 is 15 amino acids. Germline V gene lookup returns CDR1 MDHEN and CDR2 SYDVKM. CDR3 loop: CASRIPSGLDNEQFF. The CDR3 DNA reads TGTGCCAGCAGAATTCCTAGCGGGCTCGACAATGAGCAGTTCTTC.

V is TRBV5-5 and J is TRBJ1-2; 8 bases fit TRBD1. Germline lookup yields CDR1 SGHKS and CDR2 YYEKEE (reference sequence). V lost 0 bases, J lost 4 bases, and 5 bases stayed unmatched. CDR3 length equals 15 residues. CDR3 amino acids: CASSLGWDRRYGYTF. The CDR3 region has the DNA TGTGCCAGCAGCTTGGGTTGGGACAGGCGCTATGGCTACACCTTC.